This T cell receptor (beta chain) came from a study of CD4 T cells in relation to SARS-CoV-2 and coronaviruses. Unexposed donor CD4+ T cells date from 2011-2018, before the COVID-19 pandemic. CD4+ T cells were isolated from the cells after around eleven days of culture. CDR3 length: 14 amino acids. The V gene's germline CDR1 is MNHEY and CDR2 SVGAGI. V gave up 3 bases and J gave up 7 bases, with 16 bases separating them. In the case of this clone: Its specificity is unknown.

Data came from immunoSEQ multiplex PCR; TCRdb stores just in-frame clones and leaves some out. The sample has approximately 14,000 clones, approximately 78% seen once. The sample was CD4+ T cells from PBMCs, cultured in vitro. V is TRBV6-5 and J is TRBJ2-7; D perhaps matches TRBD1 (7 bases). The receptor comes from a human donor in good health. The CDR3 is CASSYAEGAWEQYF. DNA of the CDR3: TGTGCCAGCAGTTATGCGGAGGGGGCCTGGGAGCAGTACTTC.